What follows are 27 T cell receptor beta chains derived from one specimen sequenced in a study of OX40 agonist ivuxolimab in advanced cancers. Sequencing used immunoSEQ multiplex PCR; TCRdb keeps in-frame clones, though not all of them. The table records 76,000 or so clones, 85% to 95% of them present only once. The sequenced sample was CD4+ or CD8+ T cells sorted from blood, obtained in a trial of the OX40 agonist ivuxolimab. These receptor sequences come from an adult with an advanced solid tumor such as melanoma, head and neck, liver or kidney cancer.

This clone has only a few counts. The J gene is TRBJ1-5, the V gene TRBV9, with D maybe TRBD1 (6 bases). In germline, CDR1 is SGDLS, CDR2 YYNGEE. The CDR3 extends over 14 amino acids. Trimming stripped 2 bases from V and 6 bases from J, with 12 bases between. This chain's CDR3 is CASSVGGLGQPQHF. The DNA for the CDR3 is TGTGCCAGCAGCGTGGGGGGGCTGGGTCAGCCCCAGCATTTT.

V is TRBV5-1 and J is TRBJ2-5; TRBD1 matches at 9 bases. The junction had 5 bases not matched to a gene; V was cut back by 3 bases and J by 5 bases. Germline CDR1 and CDR2: SGHRS and YFSETQ. The CDR3 length is 14 residues. CDR3 in DNA: TGCGCCAGCAGCTCGTCCGGGACAGGGGAGACCCAGTACTTC. This translates into CASSSSGTGETQYF.

The chain carries TRBV30 and TRBJ1-1; 10 nucleotides agree with TRBD1. The length of the CDR3 is 14 residues. Trimming cost V 4 bases and J 6 bases; bases outside gene matches: 8. Germline V lookup: CDR1 GTSNPN, CDR2 SVGIG (reference sequence). The CDR3, as DNA: TGTGCCTGGATACCGGGACAGGGGCTCGCTGAAGCTTTCTTT. This sequence encodes CAWIPGQGLAEAFF.

V and J are TRBV7-9 and TRBJ2-1; D remains ambiguous. Germline-derived CDR1 and CDR2 are SEHNR and FQNEAQ (reference sequence). V shed 4 bases and J shed 8 bases, with 18 bases lying between them. The CDR3 is 15 amino acids. CDR3 sequence (DNA): TGTGCCAGCAGCTCCCTAAATACATCCGGAGATGAGCAGTTCTTC. Amino acid sequence: CASSSLNTSGDEQFF.

This clone was observed a few times. The V gene is TRBV28, the J gene TRBJ1-2; D not certain. V lost 2 bases and J 8 bases, leaving 12 bases between the germline ends. CDR3 length equals 13 residues. CDR1 and CDR2 from the germline V gene are MDHEN and SYDVKM. The CDR3 DNA reads TGTGCCAGCAGTTTAGTGGGGTCGAGGGGCTACACCTTC. Translated: CASSLVGSRGYTF.

The chain has TRBV15 and TRBJ1-1; D uncertain. This CDR3 region has 15 residues. The V gene lost 3 bases and the J gene lost 1 base, with 12 bases spanning the gap. CDR1 and CDR2 from the germline V gene are LNHNV and YYDKDF (reference sequence). This CDR3 is CATSSPYVGNTEAFF. The CDR3 DNA follows: TGTGCCACCAGCAGCCCCTATGTAGGGAACACTGAAGCTTTCTTT.

The chain has TRBV5-5 and TRBJ1-1, with D unresolved. V lost 5 bases and J 1 base, leaving 6 bases between the germline ends. Germline CDR1 reads SGHKS; CDR2 reads YYEKEE (reference sequence). The CDR3 is made up of 12 amino acids. This CDR3 reads CASSNTNTEAFF. The CDR3 region has the DNA TGTGCCAGCAGTAACACGAACACTGAAGCTTTCTTT.

The J gene is TRBJ2-3, the V gene TRBV27; 8 nucleotides match TRBD2. Germline-derived CDR1 and CDR2 are MNHEY and SMNVEV (reference sequence). The length of the CDR3 is 16 residues. J gave up 4 bases and V 2 bases, and 8 bases lay outside the gene matches. The CDR3 DNA is TGTGCCAGCAGTTTACTCCCGGGACTAGTCCCAGATACGCAGTATTTT. It codes for CASSLLPGLVPDTQYF.

This clone has only a few counts. The CDR3 region has the DNA TGCGCCAGCAGCCAAGAAGAGGGACAGCGCGAATCACCCCTCCACTTT. It encodes CASSQEEGQRESPLHF. This chain uses TRBV4-1 with TRBJ1-6; TRBD1 aligns across 7 bases. V shed 0 bases, J shed 10 bases, and the junction held 9 bases outside the gene matches. The CDR3 has 16 residues. Germline V CDR1 and CDR2: MGHRA, YSYEKL.

Written as DNA, the CDR3 is TGTGCCAGCAGCTCTAACGGGCGGACTGAGCAGTTCTTC. As protein: CASSSNGRTEQFF. The V call is TRBV7-2, the J call TRBJ2-1; no clear D gene. Trimming pared 4 bases from V and 9 bases from J, leaving 13 bases between. CDR3 size: 13 residues. Germline-derived CDR1 and CDR2 are SGHTA and FQGNSA.

The V gene is TRBV18, the J gene TRBJ1-1; 7 bases are a match to TRBD1. Germline CDR1 KGHSH, CDR2 LQKENI. V shed 7 bases, J shed 2 bases, and the junction held 4 bases outside the gene matches. The CDR3 is 13 amino acids. The CDR3 sequence is CASWDSLNTEAFF. The CDR3 DNA reads TGTGCCAGCTGGGACAGCCTCAACACTGAAGCTTTCTTT.

The gene calls are TRBV6-6 and TRBJ2-3; D remains ambiguous. The CDR3 runs to 12 residues. Trimming removed 6 bases at V and 7 bases at J, with 11 bases between. Germline V gene sequence: CDR1 MNHNY, CDR2 SVGAGI (reference sequence). The CDR3 bases are TGTGCCAGCAGCCTGGGCACTAATACGCAGTATTTT. Translating it yields CASSLGTNTQYF.

The chain is built from TRBV10-2 and TRBJ2-3; 8 bases line up with TRBD2. The CDR3 is 15 residues long. Germline trimming cut 7 bases from V and 6 bases from J; bases unmatched to any gene: 12. The germline V gene has CDR1 WSHSY and CDR2 SAAADI. The CDR3 DNA follows: TGCGCCAGCACCGGGGGGGAGTCGGTTTCCGATACGCAGTATTTT. It codes for CASTGGESVSDTQYF.

The chain recombines TRBV6-5 with TRBJ1-1; a possible D gene is TRBD1 (6 bases). There are 13 residues in the CDR3. From germline, CDR1 is MNHEY and CDR2 SVGAGI. Trimming took off 8 bases at V and 7 bases at J, with 17 bases between the two ends. For the CDR3, the DNA is TGTGCCAGCGCTCCAGGGGACGTCGGTGAAGCTTTCTTT. Translated, it gives CASAPGDVGEAFF.

This clone was detected only a few times. The genes are TRBV27 and TRBJ2-1, with 9 bases identical to TRBD2. The CDR3 covers 17 residues. Trimming removed 0 bases from V and 5 bases from J; junction bases left unmatched: 8. Germline CDR1 MNHEY, CDR2 SMNVEV (reference sequence). CDR3 coding DNA: TGTGCCAGCAGTTTATCTGGCGGGAGGGCCAGGGACAATGAGCAGTTCTTC. Translation: CASSLSGGRARDNEQFF.

The chain has TRBV12-5 and TRBJ2-7, with D maybe TRBD1 (6 bases). Germline CDR1 reads LGHNT; CDR2 reads FRNRAP. Between the trimmed V and J ends, which lost 5 bases and 4 bases, there was a span of 15 bases. The CDR3 spans 14 residues. The CDR3 is CASGGPGQTYEQYF. Here the CDR3 DNA reads TGTGCTAGTGGTGGGCCGGGACAAACTTACGAGCAGTACTTC. The full variable domain, its missing parts supplied by reference TRBV12-5 and TRBJ2-7, is DARVTQTPRHKVTEMGQEVTMRCQPILGHNTVFWYRQTMMQGLELLAYFRNRAPLDDSGMPKDRFSAEMPDATLATLKIQPSEPRDSAVYFCASGGPGQTYEQYFGPGTRLTVT.

This clone was counted a single time. The genes are TRBV5-5 and TRBJ2-6, with unresolved D. Germline lookup yields CDR1 SGHKS and CDR2 YYEKEE (reference sequence). The V gene lost 3 bases and the J gene lost 0 bases, with 10 bases spanning the gap. The length of the CDR3 is 16 residues. The CDR3 nucleotides are TGTGCCAGCAGCTCCCGATGGAGCTCTGGGGCCAACGTCCTGACTTTC. The encoded protein is CASSSRWSSGANVLTF.

J is TRBJ1-2 and V is TRBV6-5; perhaps TRBD1 as D (5 bases). Germline V gene sequence: CDR1 MNHEY, CDR2 SVGAGI. Trimming pared 2 bases from V and 4 bases from J, leaving 11 bases between. CDR3 length equals 14 residues. The CDR3 protein is CASSYGDSIYGYTF. CDR3 DNA: TGTGCCAGCAGTTACGGTGACAGTATCTATGGCTACACCTTC.

The genes are TRBV28 and TRBJ1-5; possibly TRBD1 for D (6 bases). V was shortened by 4 bases and J by 0 bases, with 10 bases between the two germline ends. The germline CDR1 and CDR2 sequences are MDHEN and SYDVKM. The CDR3 covers 15 residues. CDR3 in amino acids: CASSWTDYSNQPQHF. In DNA form, the CDR3 reads TGTGCCAGCAGTTGGACAGATTATAGCAATCAGCCCCAGCATTTT.

Within the sample, this clone is large. V is TRBV25-1 and J is TRBJ1-1, with D unclear. With 1 base removed from V and 1 base from J, the gap between germline ends came to 4 bases. The CDR3 runs 13 residues. From germline, CDR1 is MGHDK and CDR2 SYGVNS. CDR3 DNA: TGTGCCAGCAGTGAATCCGGGAACACTGAAGCTTTCTTT. This gives the protein CASSESGNTEAFF.

The rearrangement uses TRBV19 and TRBJ1-1, with D perhaps TRBD1 (5 bases). Germline V gives CDR1 LNHDA, CDR2 SQIVND (reference sequence). The CDR3 sequence is 15 residues long. V lost 3 bases and J lost 2, with 13 bases in between. The CDR3 spells CASSMWTKGNTEAFF. CDR3 sequence (DNA): TGTGCCAGTAGTATGTGGACAAAAGGAAACACTGAAGCTTTCTTT. Together with reference TRBV19 and TRBJ1-1, the CDR3 gives the full variable domain: DGGITQSPKYLFRKEGQNVTLSCEQNLNHDAMYWYRQDPGQGLRLIYYSQIVNDFQKGDIAEGYSVSREKKESFPLTVTSAQKNPTAFYLCASSMWTKGNTEAFFGQGTRLTVV.

This clone appeared once. V is TRBV27 and J is TRBJ2-1; D is possibly TRBD1 or TRBD2 (5 bases each). The CDR3 covers 14 residues. Germline CDR1 MNHEY, CDR2 SMNVEV (reference sequence). Trimming removed 6 bases at V and 8 bases at J, with 17 bases between. The CDR3 loop reads CASSQPLRGDEQFF. The CDR3 DNA reads TGTGCCAGCAGCCAACCCTTGAGAGGGGATGAGCAGTTCTTC.

J is TRBJ2-1 and V is TRBV5-5; unclear D gene. Germline V lookup: CDR1 SGHKS, CDR2 YYEKEE (reference sequence). Trimming stripped 1 base from V and 6 bases from J, with 5 bases between. There are 12 residues in the CDR3. CDR3 sequence reads: CASSLFGNEQFF. CDR3 sequence (DNA): TGTGCCAGCAGCTTGTTCGGCAATGAGCAGTTCTTC.

The CDR3 here is CASGRASDEQFF. DNA of the CDR3: TGTGCCAGCGGGAGGGCCTCCGATGAGCAGTTCTTC. The chain carries TRBV7-9 and TRBJ2-1; 7 bases match TRBD2. The length of the CDR3 is 12 residues. Trimming cost V 8 bases and J 8 bases; bases outside gene matches: 6. CDR1 and CDR2 (germline): SEHNR, FQNEAQ (reference sequence).

CDR3 sequence (DNA): TGTGCCAGCAGACCTACCCCCGGGAAAGGATACTATGGCTACACCTTC. This sequence encodes CASRPTPGKGYYGYTF. The chain recombines TRBV9 with TRBJ1-2; D is ambiguous. The V end lost 5 bases, the J end lost 3 bases, and 20 bases lay between the germline ends. Germline V gene lookup returns CDR1 SGDLS and CDR2 YYNGEE. The CDR3 sequence is 16 residues long.

The chain uses TRBV27 and TRBJ1-5; D uncertain. V was trimmed by 7 bases and J by 0 bases, leaving 10 bases between them. CDR3 length: 14 residues. CDR1 MNHEY and CDR2 SMNVEV come from the germline V gene (reference sequence). The chain's CDR3 is CASKGGNSNQPQHF. The CDR3 DNA sequence: TGTGCCAGCAAGGGCGGTAATAGCAATCAGCCCCAGCATTTT.

The chain recombines TRBV6-5 with TRBJ2-1; unclear D gene. This CDR3 region has 13 residues. V lost 5 bases to trimming and J lost 9 bases, with 14 bases between them. Germline V CDR1 and CDR2: MNHEY, SVGAGI. CDR3 protein: CASSPGRPVEQFF. The CDR3 coding sequence is TGTGCCAGCAGTCCCGGACGACCGGTTGAGCAGTTCTTC.